Detailed here is one TCR beta chain. The sort gate was single viable CD3+CD4+CD8-CD45RO+ cells for memory CD4+ T cells. The entry originates in a study of memory CD4+ T cells and cytomegalovirus serostatus. TCRdb's copy holds only in-frame clones and misses some; the assay was immunoSEQ multiplex PCR. The sample yields about 41,000 clones, more than 75% seen once. J gave up 1 base and V 3 bases, and 4 bases lay outside the gene matches. This CDR3 spans 15 amino acids. Germline V gene sequence: CDR1 KGHSH, CDR2 LQKENI. Material: memory CD4+ T cells from blood. J is TRBJ2-5 and V is TRBV18; 8 bases line up with TRBD1. This receptor was identified in an adult in good health and CMV-seronegative. CDR3 nucleotides: TGTGCCAGCTCACCCCGACAGGGGCGCCAAGAGACCCAGTACTTC. This sequence encodes CASSPRQGRQETQYF.